In this sample, the clone carrying this T cell receptor beta chain turned up a few times. What it recognizes is unknown. The authors ran a second PCR of about 6 to 12 cycles using a sample-barcoded 5' primer and a J-beta primer mix. Unique molecular identifiers of 12 random nucleotides labeled each cDNA. Each sample yielded at least 2.5 million CDR3-containing paired-end reads. Using its own MiXCR run on the 5' RACE reads, TCRdb lists one record per CDR3 protein. This table holds 1.8 million or so distinct CDR3 sequences, about two fifths found once. The source of the sample is a study of blood T cells in healthy people across ages. The CDR3 covers 13 residues. Between the trimmed V and J ends, which lost 1 base and 5 bases, there was a span of 9 bases. Per germline, CDR1 SGHVS and CDR2 FNYEAQ. General observations from the study: Comparison with aged donors showed that long-lived donors had more naive CD4+ cells and higher diversity. Older age coincided with a roughly linear decline in TCR beta diversity per million T cells.

Sequenced: blood. The receptor comes from a human donor in good health. The V gene is TRBV7-6, the J gene TRBJ2-7; D is possibly TRBD2 (5 bases). In nucleotides, the CDR3 is TGTGCCAGCAGCTTAGGTTTCGGGGACGAGCAGTACTTC. Translation: CASSLGFGDEQYF.